The rows below give T cell receptor beta chains drawn from one sample of a study of beta chain features in type 1 diabetes. Profiling relied on immunoSEQ multiplex PCR, and the TCRdb table lists in-frame clones only, not all of them. The data show 500,000 to 700,000 clones, around 15% seen once. The sequencing sample was made of naive CD4+ T cells from blood. These receptors were obtained from a man between 18 and 29 years old in good health. CDR3s include the opening cysteine and the closing phenylalanine or tryptophan. A D gene is named only where the DNA matches it firmly. Clone size is given for some rows only: seen once, a few or many times, or a class if the clone is expanded.

few | TRBJ2-2 | NA | TRBV19 | TGTGCCAGCAGGGGAATCGGGGAGCTGTTTTTT | CASRGIGELFF
NA | TRBJ1-1 | NA | TRBV19 | TGTGCCAGTAGTATCATACTGGGATTCGCTGAAGCTTTCTTT | CASSIILGFAEAFF
NA | TRBJ2-2 | TRBD2 | TRBV2 | TGTGCCAGCAGTTTAGCGGGGGGCTTCACCGGGGAGCTGTTTTTT | CASSLAGGFTGELFF
few | TRBJ1-1 | TRBD1 | TRBV7-9 | TGTGCCAGTACTCCTGGGACAGGGAACACTGAAGCTTTCTTT | CASTPGTGNTEAFF
few | TRBJ1-2 | NA | TRBV6-5 | TGTGCCAGCAGTCGGCGGGTTCGTTATGGCTACACCTTC | CASSRRVRYGYTF
few | TRBJ2-1 | NA | TRBV20-1 | TGCAGTGCTAGTTACAATGAGCAGTTCTTC | CSASYNEQFF
NA | TRBJ2-7 | NA | TRBV11-2 | TGTGCCAGCAGTTCCATACTAGGAAGCTCCTACGAGCAGTACTTC | CASSSILGSSYEQYF
NA | TRBJ2-1 | NA | TRBV28 | TGTGCCAGCAGTTTATCGGGGTACAATGAGCAGTTCTTC | CASSLSGYNEQFF
few | TRBJ1-5 | TRBD1 | TRBV7-2 | TGTGCCAGCAGCAGGGACAGGGGAAGGTATCAGCCCCAGCATTTT | CASSRDRGRYQPQHF
NA | TRBJ2-7 | TRBD2 | TRBV30 | TGTGCCTGGGGGGTTGGCGGGAGCGTACAAAACGAGCAGTACTTC | CAWGVGGSVQNEQYF
NA | TRBJ2-7 | TRBD1 | TRBV6-6 | TGTGCCAGCCTCCGGGGTGGGACAGTGAGCTCCTACGAGCAGTACTTC | CASLRGGTVSSYEQYF
NA | TRBJ2-3 | NA | TRBV2 | TGTGCCAGCAGTGAGAGGCCCGCTAGCACAGATACGCAGTATTTT | CASSERPASTDTQYF
NA | TRBJ2-1 | NA | TRBV11-3 | TGTGCCAGCAGCTCATACAGGAACTCCTACAATGAGCAGTTCTTC | CASSSYRNSYNEQFF
NA | TRBJ2-7 | NA | TRBV30 | TGTGCCTGGAACCCCCCTGACATTATACCCGAGCAGTACTTC | CAWNPPDIIPEQYF
NA | TRBJ2-7 | TRBD1 | TRBV5-4 | TGTGCCAGCAGCTTCCAGACAGGGTTAGCGTACGAGCAGTACTTC | CASSFQTGLAYEQYF
few | TRBJ2-2 | TRBD1 | TRBV5-1 | TGCGCCAGCAGCCCCGATGGACAGGGGGCCGGGGAGCTGTTTTTT | CASSPDGQGAGELFF
NA | TRBJ2-3 | NA | TRBV5-4 | TGTGCCAGCAGCCGACCGTGGGGGACAGATACGCAGTATTTT | CASSRPWGTDTQYF
few | TRBJ1-1 | NA | TRBV20-1 | TGCAGTGCTGGAGGGGCAACTGAAGCTTTCTTT | CSAGGATEAFF
few | TRBJ2-2 | NA | TRBV29-1 | TGCAGCGTCTCCTTCGGATACGCGAACACCGGGGAGCTGTTTTTT | CSVSFGYANTGELFF
few | TRBJ2-7 | NA | TRBV9 | TGTGCCAGCAGCGTACAGGGGACGGGTGAGCAGTACTTC | CASSVQGTGEQYF
NA | TRBJ2-7 | TRBD2 | TRBV7-2 | TGTGCCAGCACCCTCGGGACTATCTCAGGCGAGCAGTACTTC | CASTLGTISGEQYF
few | TRBJ2-2 | TRBD1 | TRBV5-1 | TGCGCCAGCAGCTTAGACAGGGGGCGAAACGGGGAGCTGTTTTTT | CASSLDRGRNGELFF
few | TRBJ2-3 | NA | TRBV29-1 | TGCAGCGCCGCGGGACAGCCAACTAGCACAGATACGCAGTATTTT | CSAAGQPTSTDTQYF
NA | TRBJ1-2 | NA | TRBV7-9 | TGTGCCAGCAGCTTTAATTCCGGGACGTTTTACGCCTATGGCTACACCTTC | CASSFNSGTFYAYGYTF
NA | TRBJ2-1 | NA | TRBV20-1 | TGCAGTCGCCCAAGCTACAATGAGCAGTTCTTC | CSRPSYNEQFF
NA | TRBJ1-1 | TRBD1 | TRBV5-6 | TGTGCCAGCAGCTTTGACAGGGTAACTGAAGCTTTCTTT | CASSFDRVTEAFF
few | TRBJ2-5 | NA | TRBV1 | TGCACCAGCAGCCAGGCGTTAGCGGGCCAGGGGGAGACCCAGTACTTC | CTSSQALAGQGETQYF
NA | TRBJ1-2 | NA | TRBV29-1 | TGCAGCGTTACTACAGGGTTCTCCTTCTCGGGCTACACCTTC | CSVTTGFSFSGYTF
few | TRBJ2-7 | NA | TRBV29-1 | TGCAGCGTTGTCGGTAGCTACTACGAGCAGTACTTC | CSVVGSYYEQYF
NA | TRBJ2-1 | NA | TRBV13 | TGTGCCAGCAGTAGGGGGGGTAAACCCGACAATGAGCAGTTCTTC | CASSRGGKPDNEQFF
NA | TRBJ2-3 | TRBD2 | TRBV7-2 | TGTGCCAGCAGCTTAGTGGCGGGGGGGCTCCGCACAGATACGCAGTATTTT | CASSLVAGGLRTDTQYF
few | TRBJ1-1 | TRBD1 | TRBV29-1 | TGCAGCGGCAACAGGGGCAAGAACACTGAAGCTTTCTTT | CSGNRGKNTEAFF
few | TRBJ1-1 | NA | TRBV7-9 | TGTGCCAGCAATTCTGGTCGTAGGGTAATGAACACTGAAGCTTTCTTT | CASNSGRRVMNTEAFF
few | TRBJ2-7 | NA | TRBV29-1 | TGCAGCGTTGAAGATCGAGAGAGGGGGGCGCTGGGCGAGCAGTACTTC | CSVEDRERGALGEQYF
NA | TRBJ1-5 | NA | TRBV5-5 | TGTGCCAGCAGCGTCCTGGGGGCCGGGCAGCCCCAGCATTTT | CASSVLGAGQPQHF
NA | TRBJ2-7 | NA | TRBV18 | TGTGCCAGCTCACCACCGGCTGGCTCCTACGAGCAGTACTTC | CASSPPAGSYEQYF
few | TRBJ2-7 | NA | TRBV5-6 | TGTGCCAGCAGCTTGTTGGTGTCAACCTACGAGCAGTACTTC | CASSLLVSTYEQYF